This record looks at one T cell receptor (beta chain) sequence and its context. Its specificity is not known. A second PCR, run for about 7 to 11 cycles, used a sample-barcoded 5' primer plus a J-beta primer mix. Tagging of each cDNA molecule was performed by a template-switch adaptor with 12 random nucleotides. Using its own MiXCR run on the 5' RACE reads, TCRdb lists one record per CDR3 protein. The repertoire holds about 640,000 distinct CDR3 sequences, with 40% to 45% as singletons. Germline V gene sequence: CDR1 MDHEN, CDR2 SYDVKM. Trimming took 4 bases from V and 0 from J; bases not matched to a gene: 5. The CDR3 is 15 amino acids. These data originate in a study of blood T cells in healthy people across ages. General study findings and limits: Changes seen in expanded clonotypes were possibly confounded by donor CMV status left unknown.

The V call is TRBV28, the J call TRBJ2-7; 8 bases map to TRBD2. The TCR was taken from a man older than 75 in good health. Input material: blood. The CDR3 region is CASSSSAGDSYEQYF. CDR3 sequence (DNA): TGTGCCAGCAGTTCATCAGCGGGAGACTCCTACGAGCAGTACTTC.